This T cell receptor beta chain was recovered during a study of blood T cell repertoires in COVID-19. The wider study: Acute-phase and convalescent COVID-19 samples originated in the United States, Italy and Spain.

Source study methods: Counts of nucleated cells, estimated from reference gene primer amplification, were obtained. The assay was immunoSEQ multiplex PCR, and TCRdb's table has in-frame clones only and misses some. D and trimming come from the DNA, and the V and J calls and clone size come from that table. The sample lists under 70,000 clones; around 90% were seen once. This CDR3 is 17 amino acids long. The V gene end was trimmed by 1 base and the J gene end by 4 bases; junction bases not matched to a gene: 10. Per the germline V gene, CDR1 is SNHLY and CDR2 is FYNNEI. The genes are TRBV2 and TRBJ2-1; 7 bases are a match to TRBD2. This receptor was obtained from a woman between 18 and 29 years old with acute or convalescent COVID-19. The sample taken for sequencing was peripheral blood. The CDR3 loop is CASSEGGGVGVYNEQFF. The CDR3 DNA reads TGTGCCAGCAGTGAAGGGGGAGGGGTTGGGGTATACAATGAGCAGTTCTTC.